Listed below are T cell receptor beta chains from one sample, sequenced in a study of radiotherapy plus CTLA-4 blockade in lung cancer. Data came from immunoSEQ multiplex PCR; TCRdb stores just in-frame clones and leaves some out. This repertoire shows 40,000 to 60,000 clones, about 81% found once; its top ten account for approximately 3.3%. The starting material was peripheral blood, obtained from a patient treated with radiotherapy plus ipilimumab. These receptors were taken from a human donor with non-small cell lung cancer who had stable disease on radiotherapy plus ipilimumab. CDR3s include the opening cysteine and the closing phenylalanine or tryptophan. Fields, in order: V gene, D gene, J gene, clone size, CDR3 protein, CDR3 DNA. The D gene is left open where the match is weak. The size entry is marked missing in some rows and otherwise reads once, few, many or a size class.

v_gene: TRBV5-5; d_gene: TRBD2; j_gene: TRBJ2-5; abundance: -; CDR3aa: CASSRLAGEISGVQETQYF; CDR3nt: TGTGCCAGCAGCCGTCTAGCGGGAGAAATATCTGGGGTTCAAGAGACCCAGTACTTC
v_gene: TRBV29-1; d_gene: TRBD1; j_gene: TRBJ2-7; abundance: -; CDR3aa: CSVETGSYEQYF; CDR3nt: TGCAGCGTTGAGACAGGGTCCTACGAGCAGTACTTC
v_gene: TRBV6-5; d_gene: -; j_gene: TRBJ2-2; abundance: -; CDR3aa: CASSYSGGNTGELFF; CDR3nt: TGTGCCAGCAGTTACTCAGGGGGGAACACCGGGGAGCTGTTTTTT
v_gene: TRBV11-2; d_gene: TRBD2; j_gene: TRBJ2-5; abundance: -; CDR3aa: CASSAGLAGVETQYF; CDR3nt: TGTGCCAGCAGCGCGGGACTAGCGGGAGTAGAGACCCAGTACTTC
v_gene: TRBV6-6; d_gene: -; j_gene: TRBJ1-5; abundance: -; CDR3aa: CASRQQGSDQPQHF; CDR3nt: TGTGCCAGCAGACAACAGGGAAGCGATCAGCCCCAGCATTTT
v_gene: TRBV21-1; d_gene: -; j_gene: TRBJ2-1; abundance: -; CDR3aa: CASNPARVNEQFF; CDR3nt: TGTGCCAGCAATCCGGCCAGGGTCAATGAGCAGTTCTTC
v_gene: TRBV7-2; d_gene: -; j_gene: TRBJ2-5; abundance: few; CDR3aa: CASSRQVQEAQYF; CDR3nt: TGTGCCAGCAGCAGACAGGTCCAAGAGGCCCAGTACTTC
v_gene: TRBV28; d_gene: -; j_gene: TRBJ2-7; abundance: -; CDR3aa: CASSLEEEVYEQYF; CDR3nt: TGTGCCAGCAGTTTGGAGGAAGAGGTTTACGAGCAGTACTTC
v_gene: TRBV4-3; d_gene: -; j_gene: TRBJ2-5; abundance: -; CDR3aa: CASSQDWATQETQYF; CDR3nt: TGCGCCAGCAGCCAAGACTGGGCGACCCAAGAGACCCAGTACTTC
v_gene: TRBV6-5; d_gene: -; j_gene: TRBJ2-5; abundance: -; CDR3aa: CASSYSQAVQETQYF; CDR3nt: TGTGCCAGCAGTTACTCCCAGGCAGTACAAGAGACCCAGTACTTC
v_gene: TRBV19; d_gene: -; j_gene: TRBJ2-1; abundance: -; CDR3aa: CASVRGGGYNEQFF; CDR3nt: TGTGCCAGTGTTCGGGGAGGGGGCTACAATGAGCAGTTCTTC
v_gene: TRBV4-3; d_gene: -; j_gene: TRBJ1-2; abundance: few; CDR3aa: CASSQDWGEANYGYTF; CDR3nt: TGCGCCAGCAGCCAAGATTGGGGGGAAGCTAACTATGGCTACACCTTC
v_gene: TRBV28; d_gene: -; j_gene: TRBJ1-2; abundance: -; CDR3aa: CASRYRVDGYTF; CDR3nt: TGTGCCAGCAGGTACAGGGTTGATGGCTACACCTTC
v_gene: TRBV7-3; d_gene: TRBD2; j_gene: TRBJ2-3; abundance: -; CDR3aa: CASSSGRTSGPTDTQYF; CDR3nt: TGTGCCAGCAGCTCGGGCAGAACTAGCGGACCCACAGATACGCAGTATTTT
v_gene: TRBV5-1; d_gene: -; j_gene: TRBJ2-7; abundance: -; CDR3aa: CASSRDLSYEQYF; CDR3nt: TGCGCCAGCAGCCGGGACTTATCCTACGAGCAGTACTTC
v_gene: TRBV5-1; d_gene: -; j_gene: TRBJ2-5; abundance: -; CDR3aa: CASSLNTGFQETQYF; CDR3nt: TGCGCCAGCAGCTTGAACACGGGTTTTCAAGAGACCCAGTACTTC
v_gene: TRBV7-9; d_gene: -; j_gene: TRBJ2-7; abundance: -; CDR3aa: CASTLGSLQSYEQYF; CDR3nt: TGTGCCAGCACCCTAGGTAGTCTGCAGTCCTACGAGCAGTACTTC
v_gene: TRBV7-2; d_gene: TRBD2; j_gene: TRBJ2-7; abundance: -; CDR3aa: CASSLVGLAGGEQYF; CDR3nt: TGTGCCAGCAGCTTAGTTGGTCTAGCGGGAGGCGAGCAGTACTTC
v_gene: TRBV4-3; d_gene: TRBD1; j_gene: TRBJ1-4; abundance: -; CDR3aa: CASSQVGTGSEKLFF; CDR3nt: TGCGCCAGCAGCCAAGTCGGGACAGGGTCTGAAAAACTGTTTTTT
v_gene: TRBV5-1; d_gene: TRBD1; j_gene: TRBJ1-3; abundance: few; CDR3aa: CASSLVYRGRENTIYF; CDR3nt: TGCGCCAGCAGCTTGGTCTACAGGGGCAGGGAAAACACCATATATTTT
v_gene: TRBV9; d_gene: -; j_gene: TRBJ2-1; abundance: -; CDR3aa: CASSVFSANSAGNEQFF; CDR3nt: TGTGCCAGCAGCGTATTCAGCGCAAACTCTGCGGGGAATGAGCAGTTCTTC
v_gene: TRBV19; d_gene: TRBD2; j_gene: TRBJ2-2; abundance: -; CDR3aa: CASSIPGTRLTGTGELFF; CDR3nt: TGTGCCAGTAGTATCCCCGGGACTAGACTCACAGGGACCGGGGAGCTGTTTTTT
v_gene: TRBV10-1; d_gene: -; j_gene: TRBJ2-2; abundance: -; CDR3aa: CASSSGSGGELFF; CDR3nt: TGCGCCAGCAGTAGCGGGTCCGGCGGGGAGCTGTTTTTT
v_gene: TRBV5-4; d_gene: -; j_gene: TRBJ2-5; abundance: -; CDR3aa: CASSPRTDSGQTQYF; CDR3nt: TGTGCCAGCAGCCCCCGGACGGACAGCGGACAGACCCAGTACTTC